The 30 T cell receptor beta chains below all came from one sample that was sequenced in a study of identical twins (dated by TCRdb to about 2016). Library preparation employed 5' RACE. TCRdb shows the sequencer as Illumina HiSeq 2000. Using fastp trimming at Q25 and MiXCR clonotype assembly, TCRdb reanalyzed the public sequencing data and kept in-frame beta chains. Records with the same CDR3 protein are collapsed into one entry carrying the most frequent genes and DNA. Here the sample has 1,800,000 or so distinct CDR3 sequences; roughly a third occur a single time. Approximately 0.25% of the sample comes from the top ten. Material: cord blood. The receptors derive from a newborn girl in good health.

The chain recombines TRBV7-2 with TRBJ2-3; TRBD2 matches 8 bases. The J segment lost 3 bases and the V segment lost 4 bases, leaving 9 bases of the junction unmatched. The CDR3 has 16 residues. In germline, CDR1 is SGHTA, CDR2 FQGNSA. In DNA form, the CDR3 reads TGTGCCAGCAGCTCTACCGGGACTAGACCTACAGATACGCAGTATTTT. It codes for CASSSTGTRPTDTQYF.

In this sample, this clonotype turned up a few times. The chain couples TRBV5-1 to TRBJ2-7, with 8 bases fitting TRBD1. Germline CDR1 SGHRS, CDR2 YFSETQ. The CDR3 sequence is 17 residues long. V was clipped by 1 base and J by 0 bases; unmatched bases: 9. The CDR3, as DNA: TGCGCCAGCAGCTTGCCCACGACAGGGGACCTCTCCTACGAGCAGTACTTC. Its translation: CASSLPTTGDLSYEQYF.

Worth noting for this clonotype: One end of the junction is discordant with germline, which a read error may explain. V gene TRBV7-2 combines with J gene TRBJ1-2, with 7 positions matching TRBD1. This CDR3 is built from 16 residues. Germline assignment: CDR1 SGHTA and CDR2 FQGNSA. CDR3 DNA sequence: TGTGCCAGCGGCTTATCCGGGACAGCCTACTACTATGGCTACACCTTC. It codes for CASGLSGTAYYYGYTF.

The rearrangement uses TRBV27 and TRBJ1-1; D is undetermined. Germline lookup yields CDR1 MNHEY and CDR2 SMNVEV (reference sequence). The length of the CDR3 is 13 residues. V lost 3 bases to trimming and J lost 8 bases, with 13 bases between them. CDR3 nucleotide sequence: TGTGCCAGCAGTTTTGGCGGCGGAAAGGAAGCTTTCTTT. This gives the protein CASSFGGGKEAFF.

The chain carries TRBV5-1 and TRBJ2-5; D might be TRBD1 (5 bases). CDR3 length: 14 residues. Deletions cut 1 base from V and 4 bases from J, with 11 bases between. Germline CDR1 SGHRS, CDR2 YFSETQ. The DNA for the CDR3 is TGCGCCAGCAGCTTGTATACAGGAGCAGAGACCCAGTACTTC. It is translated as CASSLYTGAETQYF.

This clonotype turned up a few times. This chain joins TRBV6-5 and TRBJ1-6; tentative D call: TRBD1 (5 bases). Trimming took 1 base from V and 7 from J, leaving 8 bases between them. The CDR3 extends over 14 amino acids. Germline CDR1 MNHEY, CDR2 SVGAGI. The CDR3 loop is CASSYFGGNSPLHF. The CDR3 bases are TGTGCCAGCAGTTACTTTGGGGGGAATTCACCCCTCCACTTT.

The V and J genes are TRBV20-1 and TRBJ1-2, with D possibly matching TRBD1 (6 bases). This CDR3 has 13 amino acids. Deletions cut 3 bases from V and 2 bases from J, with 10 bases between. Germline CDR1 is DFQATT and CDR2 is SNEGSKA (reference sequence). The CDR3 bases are TGCAGTGCTAGGAGGGGACAAAACTATGGCTACACCTTC. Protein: CSARRGQNYGYTF.

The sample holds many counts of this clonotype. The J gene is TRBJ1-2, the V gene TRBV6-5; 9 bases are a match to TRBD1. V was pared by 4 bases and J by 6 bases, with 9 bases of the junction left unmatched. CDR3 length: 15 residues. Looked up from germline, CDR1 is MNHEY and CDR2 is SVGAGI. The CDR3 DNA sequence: TGTGCCAGCAGTTCGCACAGGGGGCTGAGTCATGGCTACACCTTC. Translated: CASSSHRGLSHGYTF.

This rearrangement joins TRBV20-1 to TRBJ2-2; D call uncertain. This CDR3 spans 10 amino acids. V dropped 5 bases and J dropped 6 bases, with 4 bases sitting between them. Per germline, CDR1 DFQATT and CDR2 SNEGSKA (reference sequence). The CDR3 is CSAEAGELFF. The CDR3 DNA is TGCAGTGCTGAGGCCGGGGAGCTGTTTTTT.

CDR3 region: CSASWGARQYEQYF. The DNA of the CDR3 is TGCAGTGCTAGTTGGGGGGCGAGGCAGTACGAGCAGTACTTC. The chain couples TRBV20-1 to TRBJ2-7; D possibly uses TRBD1 or TRBD2 (6 bases each). The CDR3 contains 14 residues. V was shortened by 3 bases and J by 4 bases, with 16 bases between the two germline ends. Per the germline V gene, CDR1 is DFQATT and CDR2 is SNEGSKA (reference sequence).

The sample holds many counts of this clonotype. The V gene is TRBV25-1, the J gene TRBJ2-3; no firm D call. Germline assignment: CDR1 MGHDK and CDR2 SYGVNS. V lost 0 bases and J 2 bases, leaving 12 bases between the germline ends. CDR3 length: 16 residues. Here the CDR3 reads CASSEYDGSFTDTQYF. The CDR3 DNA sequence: TGTGCCAGCAGTGAATACGATGGCAGTTTCACAGATACGCAGTATTTT.

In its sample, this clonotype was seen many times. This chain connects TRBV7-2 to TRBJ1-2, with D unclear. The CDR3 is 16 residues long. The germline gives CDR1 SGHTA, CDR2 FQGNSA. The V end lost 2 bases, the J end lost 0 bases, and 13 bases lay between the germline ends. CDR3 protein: CASSLNQGLANYGYTF. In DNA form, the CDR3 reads TGTGCCAGCAGCTTAAATCAAGGATTAGCTAACTATGGCTACACCTTC.

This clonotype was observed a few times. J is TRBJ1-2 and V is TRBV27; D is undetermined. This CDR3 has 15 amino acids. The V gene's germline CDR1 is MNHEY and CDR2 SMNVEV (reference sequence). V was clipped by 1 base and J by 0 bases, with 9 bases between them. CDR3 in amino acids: CASSLLAGTNYGYTF. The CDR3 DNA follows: TGTGCCAGCAGTTTATTGGCGGGAACTAACTATGGCTACACCTTC.

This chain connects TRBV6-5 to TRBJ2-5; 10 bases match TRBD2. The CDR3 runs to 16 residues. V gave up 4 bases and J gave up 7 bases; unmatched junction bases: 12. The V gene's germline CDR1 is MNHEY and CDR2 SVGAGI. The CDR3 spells CASSSLAGVYLGTQYF. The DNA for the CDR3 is TGTGCCAGCAGTTCCCTAGCGGGAGTTTATTTGGGGACCCAGTACTTC.

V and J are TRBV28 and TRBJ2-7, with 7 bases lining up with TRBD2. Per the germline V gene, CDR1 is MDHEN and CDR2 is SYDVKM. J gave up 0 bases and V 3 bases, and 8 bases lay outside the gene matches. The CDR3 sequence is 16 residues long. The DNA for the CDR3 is TGTGCCAGCAGTTTCATCGAGCGGGAAAGCTCCTACGAGCAGTACTTC. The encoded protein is CASSFIERESSYEQYF.

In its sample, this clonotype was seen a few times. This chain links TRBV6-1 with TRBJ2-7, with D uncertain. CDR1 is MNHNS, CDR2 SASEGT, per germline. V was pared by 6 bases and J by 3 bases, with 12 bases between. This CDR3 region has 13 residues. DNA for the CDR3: TGTGCCAGCAGAGTTGTTAGAAGCTACGAGCAGTACTTC. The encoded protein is CASRVVRSYEQYF.

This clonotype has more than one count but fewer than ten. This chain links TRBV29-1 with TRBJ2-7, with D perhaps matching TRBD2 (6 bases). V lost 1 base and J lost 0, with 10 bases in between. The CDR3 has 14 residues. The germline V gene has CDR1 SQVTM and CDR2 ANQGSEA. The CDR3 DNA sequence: TGCAGCGTTGAAGGTGGGGGGAACTCCTACGAGCAGTACTTC. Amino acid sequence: CSVEGGGNSYEQYF.

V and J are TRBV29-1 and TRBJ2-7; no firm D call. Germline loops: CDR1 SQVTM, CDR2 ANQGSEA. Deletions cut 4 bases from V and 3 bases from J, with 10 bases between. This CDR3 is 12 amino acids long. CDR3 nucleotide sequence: TGCAGCGTTGGTAACTGGGACTACGAGCAGTACTTC. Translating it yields CSVGNWDYEQYF.

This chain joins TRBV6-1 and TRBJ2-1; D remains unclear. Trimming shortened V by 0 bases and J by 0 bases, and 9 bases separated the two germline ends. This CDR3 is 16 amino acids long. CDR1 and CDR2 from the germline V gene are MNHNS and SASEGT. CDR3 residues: CASSEAGPVSYNEQFF. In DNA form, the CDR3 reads TGTGCCAGCAGTGAAGCGGGCCCGGTCTCCTACAATGAGCAGTTCTTC.

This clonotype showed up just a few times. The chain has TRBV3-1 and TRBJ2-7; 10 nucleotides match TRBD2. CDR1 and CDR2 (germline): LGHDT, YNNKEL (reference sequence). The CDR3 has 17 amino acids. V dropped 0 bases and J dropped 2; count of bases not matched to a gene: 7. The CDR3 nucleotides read TGTGCCAGCAGCCAAGATTTGTGGGGGACTAGCGCCTACGAGCAGTACTTC. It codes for CASSQDLWGTSAYEQYF.

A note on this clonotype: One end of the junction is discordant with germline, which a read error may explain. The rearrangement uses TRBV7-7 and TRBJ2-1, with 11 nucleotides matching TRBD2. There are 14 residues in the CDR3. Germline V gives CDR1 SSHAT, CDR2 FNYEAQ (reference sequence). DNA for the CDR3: TGTGCTAGCAGCTTGACTAGCGGGACCCATGAGCAGTTCTTC. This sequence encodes CASSLTSGTHEQFF.

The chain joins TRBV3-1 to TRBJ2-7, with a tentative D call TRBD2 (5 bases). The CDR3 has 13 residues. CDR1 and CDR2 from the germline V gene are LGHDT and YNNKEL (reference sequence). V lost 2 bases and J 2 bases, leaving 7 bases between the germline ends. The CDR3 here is CASSQNGAYEQYF. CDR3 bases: TGTGCCAGCAGCCAAAACGGGGCCTACGAGCAGTACTTC.

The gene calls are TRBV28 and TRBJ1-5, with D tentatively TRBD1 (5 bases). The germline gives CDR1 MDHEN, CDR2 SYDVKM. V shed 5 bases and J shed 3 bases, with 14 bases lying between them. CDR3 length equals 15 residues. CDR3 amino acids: CASSPSSGYNQPQHF. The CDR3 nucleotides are TGTGCCAGCAGTCCCTCTTCAGGGTACAATCAGCCCCAGCATTTT.

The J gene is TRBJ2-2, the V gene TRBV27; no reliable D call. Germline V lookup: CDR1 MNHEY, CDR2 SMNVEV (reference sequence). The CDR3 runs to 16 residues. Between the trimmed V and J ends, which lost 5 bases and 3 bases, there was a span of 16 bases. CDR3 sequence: CASSTLRGFYTGELFF. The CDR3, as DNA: TGTGCCAGCAGTACCCTAAGAGGTTTCTACACCGGGGAGCTGTTTTTT.

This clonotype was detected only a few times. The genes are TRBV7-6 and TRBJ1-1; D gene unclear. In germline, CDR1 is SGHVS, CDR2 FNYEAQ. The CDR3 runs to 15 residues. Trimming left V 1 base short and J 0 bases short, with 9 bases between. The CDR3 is CASSLVDGLNTEAFF. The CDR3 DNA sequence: TGTGCCAGCAGCTTAGTGGACGGTTTGAACACTGAAGCTTTCTTT.

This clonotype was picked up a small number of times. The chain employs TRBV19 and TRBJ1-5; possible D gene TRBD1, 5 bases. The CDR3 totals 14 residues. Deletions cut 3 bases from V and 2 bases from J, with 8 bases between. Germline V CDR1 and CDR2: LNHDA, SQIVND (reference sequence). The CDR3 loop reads CASSISQGNQPQHF. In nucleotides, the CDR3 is TGTGCCAGTAGTATCTCACAGGGCAATCAGCCCCAGCATTTT.

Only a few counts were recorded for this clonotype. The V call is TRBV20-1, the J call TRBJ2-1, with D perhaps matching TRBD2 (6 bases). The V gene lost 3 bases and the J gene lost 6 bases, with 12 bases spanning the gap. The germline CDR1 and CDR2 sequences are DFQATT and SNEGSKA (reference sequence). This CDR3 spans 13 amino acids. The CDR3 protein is CSARGLQFNEQFF. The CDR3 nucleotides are TGCAGTGCTAGGGGACTTCAATTCAATGAGCAGTTCTTC.

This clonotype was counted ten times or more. The CDR3 loop reads CAISEYSYEQYF. CDR3 coding DNA: TGTGCCATCAGTGAGTACAGTTACGAGCAGTACTTC. J is TRBJ2-7 and V is TRBV10-3, with D unclear. Trimming shortened V by 1 base and J by 4 bases, and 5 bases separated the two germline ends. CDR1 ENHRY and CDR2 SYGVKD come from the germline V gene. The CDR3 has 12 amino acids.

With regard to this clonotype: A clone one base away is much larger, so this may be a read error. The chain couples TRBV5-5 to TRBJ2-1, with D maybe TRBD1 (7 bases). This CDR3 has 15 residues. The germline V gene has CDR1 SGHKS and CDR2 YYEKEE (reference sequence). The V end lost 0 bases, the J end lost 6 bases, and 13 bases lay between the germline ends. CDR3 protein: CASSLDRGGCNEQFF. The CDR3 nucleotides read TGTGCCAGCAGCTTGGACAGGGGAGGCTGCAATGAGCAGTTCTTC.

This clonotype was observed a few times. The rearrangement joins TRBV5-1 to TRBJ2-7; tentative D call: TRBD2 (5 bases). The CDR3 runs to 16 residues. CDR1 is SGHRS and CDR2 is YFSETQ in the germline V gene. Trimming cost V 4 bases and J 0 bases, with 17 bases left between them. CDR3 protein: CASSGGLNALSYEQYF. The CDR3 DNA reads TGCGCCAGCAGCGGCGGACTGAATGCCCTCTCCTACGAGCAGTACTTC.